These T cell receptor beta chains were read from a single sample in a study of T cell responses to AZD1222 COVID-19 vaccine. Method: immunoSEQ multiplex PCR; TCRdb's copy keeps in-frame clones and lacks some. The sample yields some 280,000 clones, around 92% seen once. The specimen comprised peripheral blood, sampled 28 days after the second AZD1222 dose. These receptors were obtained from an adult who received the AZD1222 COVID-19 vaccine. Each CDR3 is given with its conserved first and last residue. The D gene is left open where the match is weak. Clone sizes are given selectively: once, few, many, or a class where the clone is expanded.

V	J	size	D	DNA	CDR3
TRBV28	TRBJ2-2	-	-	TGTGCCAGCAGTCTAGTTCACGGGGAGCTGTTTTTT	CASSLVHGELFF
TRBV5-1	TRBJ2-2	-	TRBD1	TGCGCCAGCAGGCTAAGATTGTCCAGGACAGGGATGGCAAGCGGGGAGCTGTTTTTT	CASRLRLSRTGMASGELFF
TRBV5-1	TRBJ1-3	-	-	TGCGCCAGCAGCTTGGGGGGTGGAGATCGAAACACCATATATTTT	CASSLGGGDRNTIYF
TRBV27	TRBJ1-1	-	-	TGTGCCAGCAGTCGAACCCCTGCAGGGAGGTTGTCTGAAGCTTTCTTT	CASSRTPAGRLSEAFF
TRBV28	TRBJ2-7	-	TRBD1	TGTGCCAGCAGTTCCGGAGGATGGGACAGGGACATTTACGAGCAGTACTTC	CASSSGGWDRDIYEQYF
TRBV5-1	TRBJ2-5	few	-	TGCGCCAGCAGCCCGGAGAAGCTCCAAGAGACCCAGTACTTC	CASSPEKLQETQYF
TRBV28	TRBJ1-4	-	-	TGTGCCAGCAGTTTCTACACTACAACTAATGAAAAACTGTTTTTT	CASSFYTTTNEKLFF
TRBV9	TRBJ2-2	-	-	TGTGCCAGCAGCCGCCTAACAGGGAAGGCCGGGGAGCTGTTTTTT	CASSRLTGKAGELFF
TRBV7-2	TRBJ1-1	-	-	TGTGCCAGCAGTCCCGGGGTAGGCACTGAAGCTTTCTTT	CASSPGVGTEAFF
TRBV5-1	TRBJ1-1	-	TRBD1	TGCGCCAGTAGGGACAGGGAATACACTGAAGCTTTCTTT	CASRDREYTEAFF
TRBV28	TRBJ2-2	-	TRBD2	TGTGCCAGCGGGACTAGCGGGACCGGGGAGCTGTTTTTT	CASGTSGTGELFF
TRBV4-1	TRBJ2-7	-	-	TGCGCCAGCAGCCAAGATACCGGGACCTACGAGCAGTACTTC	CASSQDTGTYEQYF
TRBV5-6	TRBJ1-5	-	-	TGTGCCAGCAGCCCCGGGGGAGGACAGCCCCAGCATTTT	CASSPGGGQPQHF
TRBV5-5	TRBJ2-1	-	-	TGTGCCAGCAGCTTTTATCGCCAGCCTGGGGATGAGCAGTTCTTC	CASSFYRQPGDEQFF
TRBV5-1	TRBJ1-1	-	-	TGCGCCAGCAGCCTTGGGTCGGTGGGCACTGAAGCTTTCTTT	CASSLGSVGTEAFF
TRBV7-8	TRBJ1-5	-	-	TGTGCCAGCAGCTTAGCGGCGGGGGGGACTCAGCCCCAGCATTTT	CASSLAAGGTQPQHF
TRBV2	TRBJ1-4	-	TRBD1	TGTGCCAGCAGTGGGGACAGGGGGCCCCAAGGGAAACTGTTTTTT	CASSGDRGPQGKLFF
TRBV27	TRBJ2-5	once	-	TGTGCCAGCAGACCCTCAGGGGGGAATCGAGAGACCCAGTACTTC	CASRPSGGNRETQYF
TRBV6-2/TRBV6-3	TRBJ2-1	-	-	TGTGCCAGCAGTTGGGGGAATGAGCAGTTCTTC	CASSWGNEQFF
TRBV9	TRBJ2-4	-	-	TGTGCCAGCAGCGTAGACACAAACAAAAACATTCAGTACTTC	CASSVDTNKNIQYF
TRBV9	TRBJ2-7	-	TRBD1	TGTGCCAGCAGCTCAGGGGGACAGGAATACTACGAGCAGTACTTC	CASSSGGQEYYEQYF
TRBV28	TRBJ2-7	-	TRBD1	TGTGCCAGCAGTGACACCGGGACAGGGGCCTACGAGCAGTACTTC	CASSDTGTGAYEQYF
TRBV28	TRBJ1-4	-	TRBD1	TGTGCCAGCACCCAGGGGGTTAGTGAAAAACTGTTTTTT	CASTQGVSEKLFF
TRBV5-1	TRBJ2-7	-	-	-	CASSFGTGSEVF
TRBV28	TRBJ2-2	-	-	TGTGCCAGCAGTTCGGGCGGAGAACCCACCGGGGAGCTGTTTTTT	CASSSGGEPTGELFF
TRBV20-1	TRBJ1-2	-	-	TGCAGTGCTAGTAACAGGGCTGTTGGCTATGGCTACACCTTC	CSASNRAVGYGYTF
TRBV7-3	TRBJ2-1	once	TRBD2	TGTGCCAGCAGCTTCAGGACTAGCGGTAAAAGCTCCTACAATGAGCAGTTCTTC	CASSFRTSGKSSYNEQFF
TRBV6-5	TRBJ1-5	-	-	TGTGCCAGCAGACAGGTGAACAATCAGCCCCAGCATTTT	CASRQVNNQPQHF
TRBV28	TRBJ1-5	-	-	TGTGCCAGCAGTTTGCGGTGGGCCCAGCATTTT	CASSLRWAQHF
TRBV19	TRBJ1-5	-	-	TGTGCCAGTTCGGGGCAGTTCGAGACCCAGCATTTT	CASSGQFETQHF
TRBV20-1	TRBJ2-1	-	-	TGCAGTGCTAGTAAGCGGTCCTCCTACAATGAGCAGTTCTTC	CSASKRSSYNEQFF
TRBV7-2	TRBJ2-2	-	TRBD1	TGTGCCAGCAGCGTAAACAGGGGCCGCCGGGTATATTCCGGGGAGCTGTTTTTT	CASSVNRGRRVYSGELFF
TRBV6-5	TRBJ2-7	-	-	TGTGCCAGCAGTTACTCGACGGGCGGGTCCTACGAGCAGTACTTC	CASSYSTGGSYEQYF
TRBV2	TRBJ1-3	-	TRBD1	TGTGCCAGCACCCTAACAGGGGGCCAAGGTGGAAACACCATATATTTT	CASTLTGGQGGNTIYF
TRBV6-6	TRBJ2-7	-	-	TGTGCCAGCAGTTACCCAGGGCAGGGGAATTACGAGCAGTACTTC	CASSYPGQGNYEQYF
TRBV9	TRBJ2-2	-	TRBD2	TGTGCCAGCAGCGACAGACTAGCGGGGTATAACACCGGGGAGCTGTTTTTT	CASSDRLAGYNTGELFF
TRBV5-4	TRBJ2-3	-	-	TGTGCCAGCAGCTCTAGGGGTAGCGGCTCAGATACGCAGTATTTT	CASSSRGSGSDTQYF
TRBV27	TRBJ2-2	once	-	TGTGCCAGCAGTTTAATCGGGGCCGGGGAGCTGTTTTTT	CASSLIGAGELFF
TRBV5-4	TRBJ2-1	-	TRBD2	TGTGCCAGCAGCCCGGGAAGCGGGAGGGCCGAAAATGAGCAGTTCTTC	CASSPGSGRAENEQFF
TRBV3-1/TRBV3-2	TRBJ2-1	-	-	TGTGCCAGCAGTCCCAAAGTAGGCTCCACCTACAATGAGCAGTTCTTC	CASSPKVGSTYNEQFF
TRBV28	TRBJ2-1	-	TRBD2	TGTGCCAGCAGTCGAAGCGGGAGGGGGGCGTTCTTC	CASSRSGRGAFF
TRBV10-3	TRBJ2-3	-	-	TGTGCCATCAGTGAGGGAGATACGCAGTATTTT	CAISEGDTQYF
TRBV5-4	TRBJ2-7	-	-	TGTGCCAGCAGCTTGGCCGGCAGGACCTACGAGCAGTACTTC	CASSLAGRTYEQYF
TRBV6-2/TRBV6-3	TRBJ2-5	-	-	TGTGCCAGCAGTTACAAGGGGGGCCAAGAGACCCAGTACTTC	CASSYKGGQETQYF
TRBV7-9	TRBJ1-4	-	TRBD1	TGTGCCAGCAGTTTTGGACAGGGGGGAGGCGAAAAACTGTTTTTT	CASSFGQGGGEKLFF
TRBV7-2	TRBJ1-1	once	TRBD1	TGTGCCAGCAGCTTATCAGGGGGCCTAAGGGAAGCTTTCTTT	CASSLSGGLREAFF
TRBV5-8	TRBJ1-1	-	-	TGTGCCAGCGGGGGTAGACAGCTCATGAACACTGAAGCTTTCTTT	CASGGRQLMNTEAFF
TRBV7-9	TRBJ2-1	few	TRBD2	TGTGCCAGCAGCCGAGCGGGGCCCTCCTACAATGAGCAGTTCTTC	CASSRAGPSYNEQFF
TRBV9	TRBJ1-3	-	TRBD1	TGTGCCAGCAGCAGATGGGACAGCTCCAACTCTGGAAACACCATATATTTT	CASSRWDSSNSGNTIYF
TRBV6-1	TRBJ1-6	-	TRBD1	TGTGCCAGCAGTGAAGCCCGAGGCAGGGGGCAAAATTCACCCCTCCACTTT	CASSEARGRGQNSPLHF
TRBV6-5	TRBJ1-6	-	-	TGTGCCAGCAGTTATTCATTGGGGCCCCTCCACTTT	CASSYSLGPLHF
TRBV4-2	TRBJ2-7	-	TRBD1	TGTGCCAGCAGCCAAGATAAAGGGGGCCATCGAGCCTACGAGCAGTACTTC	CASSQDKGGHRAYEQYF
TRBV29-1	TRBJ1-2	-	-	TGCAGCGTTGTTGGGGCGGCAGGCCGCTATGGCTACACCTTC	CSVVGAAGRYGYTF